Shown below are 31 T cell receptor beta chains from a single sample sequenced in a study of identical twins. TCRdb independently ran MiXCR on the 5' RACE reads; one entry per CDR3 protein. Of 400,000 to 550,000 distinct CDR3 sequences in the sample, roughly 21% were seen once. In addition, the sample was reused for a study of T cells expressing NK-cell markers.

Sequencing was carried out using CD4+ T cells sorted from blood. These receptors were taken from a woman between 18 and 29 years old in good health.

In its sample, this clonotype was seen many times. The gene calls are TRBV3-1 and TRBJ1-6, with 9 nucleotides matching TRBD1. This CDR3 region has 14 residues. The trim removed 1 base at V and 10 bases at J, leaving 2 bases unmatched. CDR1 is LGHDT, CDR2 YNNKEL, per germline (reference sequence). In DNA, the CDR3 is TGTGCCAGCAGCCAAGGACAGGGGGGCTCACCCCTCCACTTT. Its protein is CASSQGQGGSPLHF. Full variable domain (rest looked up from reference TRBV3-1 and TRBJ1-6): DTAVSQTPKYLVTQMGNDKSIKCEQNLGHDTMYWYKQDSKKFLKIMFSYNNKELIINETVPNRFSPKSPDKAHLNLHINSLELGDSAVYFCASSQGQGGSPLHFGNGTRLTVT.

The chain combines TRBV6-1 with TRBJ1-5; D might be TRBD1 (6 bases). CDR1 is MNHNS, CDR2 SASEGT, per germline. CDR3 size: 16 residues. The germline V and J ends were trimmed by 6 bases and 6 bases, with 21 bases remaining between them. The CDR3 sequence is CASSLQRASGAQPQHF. Written as DNA, the CDR3 is TGTGCCAGCAGCCTTCAACGGGCCTCAGGGGCTCAGCCCCAGCATTTT.

A few counts support this clonotype. This rearrangement joins TRBV11-2 to TRBJ2-1; 8 nucleotides line up with TRBD2. The CDR3 sequence is 14 residues long. After removal of 1 base from V and 10 bases from J, the junction contained 6 bases not matched to a gene. Germline V gene lookup returns CDR1 SGHAT and CDR2 FQNNGV. The CDR3 is CASSLGTSYGEQFF. The CDR3 DNA reads as TGTGCCAGCAGCTTAGGGACTAGCTATGGGGAGCAGTTCTTC.

The chain links TRBV12-3 or TRBV12-4 to TRBJ2-2; 7 bases fit TRBD1. V shed 11 bases, J shed 3 bases, and the junction held 9 bases outside the gene matches. CDR3 length: 14 amino acids. The DNA of the CDR3 is TGTGCCGACAGGGCTTCGGCCTACACCGGGGAGCTGTTTTTT. Translation gives CADRASAYTGELFF.

This clonotype turned up a few times. V and J are TRBV29-1 and TRBJ2-3; the match to TRBD2 covers 8 bases. The CDR3 sequence is 14 residues long. CDR1 and CDR2 (germline): SQVTM, ANQGSEA. The trim removed 2 bases at V and 4 bases at J, leaving 5 bases unmatched. The CDR3 nucleotides read TGCAGCGTTGAATACCGGGGGGGAGCAGATACGCAGTATTTT. This codes for CSVEYRGGADTQYF.

The genes are TRBV7-3 and TRBJ1-2; 7 bases line up with TRBD1. Germline assignment: CDR1 SGHTA and CDR2 FQGTGA. Trimming cost V 5 bases and J 2 bases; bases outside gene matches: 11. CDR3 length: 16 amino acids. As DNA, the CDR3 is TGTGCCAGCAGCCAGGGGGGGACCCAGGGAAACTATGGCTACACCTTC. This sequence encodes CASSQGGTQGNYGYTF.

The table lists this clonotype with a few counts. V is TRBV4-3 and J is TRBJ1-4, with 7 bases that match TRBD1. Per germline, CDR1 LGHNA and CDR2 YSLEER. CDR3 length: 19 amino acids. Trimming cost V 1 base and J 2 bases; bases outside gene matches: 13. CDR3 in amino acids: CASSQVMGRQGGTNEKLFF. The CDR3 DNA is TGCGCCAGCAGCCAAGTAATGGGTCGACAGGGCGGGACTAATGAAAAACTGTTTTTT.

This clonotype has only a few counts. The chain joins TRBV9 to TRBJ2-5; no firm D call. Germline V gene data show CDR1 as SGDLS and CDR2 as YYNGEE. There are 14 residues in the CDR3. Trimming removed 4 bases from V and 5 bases from J, with 15 bases in between. The CDR3 protein is CASSFHLSGETQYF. CDR3 nucleotides: TGTGCCAGCAGCTTCCACTTGTCCGGTGAGACCCAGTACTTC. The full variable domain, rest sourced from reference TRBV9 and TRBJ2-5, is DSGVTQTPKHLITATGQRVTLRCSPRSGDLSVYWYQQSLDQGLQFLIQYYNGEERAKGNILERFSAQQFPDLHSELNLSSLELGDSALYFCASSFHLSGETQYFGPGTRLLVL.

This clonotype was recorded only once. This rearrangement joins TRBV3-1 to TRBJ2-3; the match to TRBD2 covers 7 bases. Germline assignment: CDR1 LGHDT and CDR2 YNNKEL (reference sequence). This CDR3 contains 12 residues. V gave up 7 bases and J gave up 11 bases; unmatched junction bases: 9. DNA of the CDR3: TGTGCCAGCATGGCGAGCGGGGAGGAGCAGTATTTT. Translated: CASMASGEEQYF.

The chain links TRBV12-3 or TRBV12-4 to TRBJ2-7; the match to TRBD2 covers 8 bases. This CDR3 comprises 16 residues. Trimming cost V 1 base and J 2 bases; bases outside gene matches: 7. CDR3 DNA: TGTGCCAGCAGTTTAGTGGGGCAAGCGGGGGCCTACGAGCAGTACTTC. Protein sequence: CASSLVGQAGAYEQYF.

The table lists this clonotype with a few counts. The rearrangement links TRBV7-9 to TRBJ2-3; perhaps TRBD2 as D (6 bases). Looked up from germline, CDR1 is SEHNR and CDR2 is FQNEAQ (reference sequence). Trimming removed 1 base at V and 8 bases at J, with 19 bases between. The CDR3 is 16 residues long. CDR3 nucleotide sequence: TGTGCCAGCAGCTTAGTCACTAGCCGATCGGGCGGTACGCAGTATTTT. Protein sequence: CASSLVTSRSGGTQYF.

The chain employs TRBV7-9 and TRBJ1-2; D unresolved. The CDR3 has 14 residues. CDR1 is SEHNR, CDR2 FQNEAQ, per germline (reference sequence). Trimming removed 3 bases at V and 0 bases at J, with 8 bases between. CDR3: CASSFLGANYGYTF. The CDR3 bases are TGTGCCAGCAGCTTTCTCGGAGCTAACTATGGCTACACCTTC.

This rearrangement joins TRBV20-1 to TRBJ1-6; D ambiguous. Germline CDR1 is DFQATT and CDR2 is SNEGSKA (reference sequence). This CDR3 region has 11 residues. Trimming stripped 1 base from V and 12 bases from J, with 7 bases between. The CDR3 reads CSARARVPLHF. In nucleotides, the CDR3 is TGCAGTGCTAGAGCGAGAGTACCCCTCCACTTT.

This clonotype was counted a few times. The V gene is TRBV7-2, the J gene TRBJ2-3, with D hard to call. The V gene's germline CDR1 is SGHTA and CDR2 FQGNSA. The CDR3 spans 15 residues. V lost 4 bases, J lost 4 bases, and 15 bases lay in between. CDR3 sequence reads: CASSYPWGSSDTQYF. In DNA, the CDR3 is TGTGCCAGCAGCTACCCATGGGGATCGTCAGATACGCAGTATTTT.

A few counts support this clonotype. The rearrangement uses TRBV10-3 and TRBJ2-5; no clear D. V was shortened by 8 bases and J by 7 bases, with 14 bases between the two germline ends. CDR3 size: 12 residues. The germline V gene has CDR1 ENHRY and CDR2 SYGVKD. CDR3 nucleotide sequence: TGTGCCATCTCGAGCACTTCGGTGACCCAGTACTTC. The encoded protein is CAISSTSVTQYF.

The gene calls are TRBV12-3 or TRBV12-4 and TRBJ2-3; 8 bases are a match to TRBD2. The CDR3 sequence is 15 residues long. After removal of 5 bases from V and 5 bases from J, the junction contained 9 bases not matched to a gene. CDR3 sequence reads: CASSLAAGVRDTQYF. The CDR3 nucleotides read TGTGCCAGCAGTCTCGCAGCGGGAGTGAGAGATACGCAGTATTTT.

This rearrangement joins TRBV29-1 to TRBJ1-6; 9 nucleotides line up with TRBD1. The CDR3 runs to 13 residues. Trimming at V came to 4 bases and at J to 7 bases, leaving 2 bases not matched to a gene. In germline, CDR1 is SQVTM, CDR2 ANQGSEA. DNA of the CDR3: TGCAGCGTTGTGACAGGGGGGAATTCACCCCTCCACTTT. Protein sequence: CSVVTGGNSPLHF.

This clonotype was detected a few times. The chain employs TRBV20-1 and TRBJ1-4; D ambiguous. Trimming removed 2 bases at V and 8 bases at J, with 12 bases between. The germline V gene encodes CDR1 DFQATT and CDR2 SNEGSKA (reference sequence). The CDR3 totals 13 residues. CDR3 in amino acids: CSARKAGGEKLFF. CDR3 coding DNA: TGCAGTGCTAGAAAAGCAGGAGGGGAAAAACTGTTTTTT.

This clonotype has a handful of counts. The V and J genes are TRBV4-2 and TRBJ2-7, with 8 bases identical to TRBD1. The V gene end was trimmed by 4 bases and the J gene end by 1 base; junction bases not matched to a gene: 21. Germline-derived CDR1 and CDR2 are LGHNA and YNFKEQ. This CDR3 spans 20 amino acids. CDR3 protein: CASSLGQGSFLRERSYEQYF. The CDR3 nucleotides are TGTGCCAGCAGCCTAGGACAGGGAAGCTTCCTCAGGGAAAGATCCTACGAGCAGTACTTC.

This clonotype showed up just a few times. V gene TRBV16 combines with J gene TRBJ1-1; 7 bases map to TRBD1. The CDR3 runs to 17 residues. Germline V gene data show CDR1 as KGHSY and CDR2 as FQNENV. V lost 6 bases and J lost 0; bases outside the gene matches: 13. CDR3 sequence reads: CASSPTGTANLNTEAFF. Here the CDR3 DNA reads TGTGCCAGCAGTCCCACCGGGACAGCTAATCTGAACACTGAAGCTTTCTTT.

This clonotype was seen a few times. This chain joins TRBV29-1 and TRBJ2-3; D is undetermined. This CDR3 has 11 residues. Germline V CDR1 and CDR2: SQVTM, ANQGSEA. With 6 bases removed from V and 2 bases from J, the gap between germline ends came to 6 bases. The CDR3 DNA is TGCAGCGTGGTCTACACAGATACGCAGTATTTT. The encoded protein is CSVVYTDTQYF.

This clonotype occurred once. The chain carries TRBV5-6 and TRBJ2-1, with D perhaps TRBD2 (6 bases). There are 12 residues in the CDR3. V gave up 4 bases and J gave up 8 bases, with 10 bases separating them. In germline, CDR1 is SGHDT, CDR2 YYEEEE. CDR3 DNA: TGTGCCAGCAGCCCCTGGGGGGATGAGCAGTTCTTC. Translating it yields CASSPWGDEQFF.

This clonotype was seen a few times. The rearrangement uses TRBV18 and TRBJ2-1; D not resolved. V lost 2 bases and J lost 4, with 18 bases in between. The CDR3 sequence is 17 residues long. Germline V gene lookup returns CDR1 KGHSH and CDR2 LQKENI. The CDR3 sequence: CASSPIPRARHYNEQFF. The CDR3 DNA is TGTGCCAGCTCACCAATTCCAAGAGCGCGACATTACAATGAGCAGTTCTTC.

In its sample, this clonotype was seen a few times. CDR3 region: CASSFRDRVYNEQFF. As DNA, the CDR3 is TGTGCCAGCAGCTTCCGGGACAGGGTGTACAATGAGCAGTTCTTC. The V and J genes are TRBV11-2 and TRBJ2-1; TRBD1 aligns across 9 bases. V was clipped by 3 bases and J by 4 bases; unmatched bases: 4. Germline V gene data show CDR1 as SGHAT and CDR2 as FQNNGV. This CDR3 is 15 amino acids long.

The chain joins TRBV6-5 to TRBJ2-3, with D unresolved. The CDR3 loop spans 14 amino acids. CDR1 MNHEY and CDR2 SVGAGI come from the germline V gene. Between the trimmed V and J ends, which lost 5 bases and 0 bases, there was a span of 9 bases. Here the CDR3 reads CASSTRSSTDTQYF. The CDR3 region has the DNA TGTGCCAGCAGTACTCGGTCCAGCACAGATACGCAGTATTTT.

This clonotype was picked up a small number of times. V gene TRBV20-1 combines with J gene TRBJ2-7; 11 nucleotides align to TRBD2. The trim removed 1 base at V and 3 bases at J, leaving 5 bases unmatched. The CDR3 runs 15 residues. CDR1 and CDR2 from the germline V gene are DFQATT and SNEGSKA (reference sequence). CDR3 protein: CSARAQLAGDYEQYF. CDR3 nucleotides: TGCAGTGCTAGAGCTCAACTAGCGGGAGACTACGAGCAGTACTTC.

V and J are TRBV29-1 and TRBJ1-1, with D unclear. Germline CDR1 and CDR2: SQVTM and ANQGSEA. The length of the CDR3 is 11 residues. For the CDR3, the DNA is TGCACCGTGAGTGGATACACTGAAGCTTTCTTT. Its protein product is CTVSGYTEAFF.

This clonotype occurred many times. The chain uses TRBV5-1 and TRBJ1-1; D gene unclear. Per the germline V gene, CDR1 is SGHRS and CDR2 is YFSETQ. The V gene lost 7 bases and the J gene lost 1 base, with 8 bases spanning the gap. The CDR3 has 12 residues. The DNA of the CDR3 is TGCGCCAGCCGAGAGGGGAACACTGAAGCTTTCTTT. Translated, it gives CASREGNTEAFF.

The CDR3 sequence: CASTGSQFYNEQFF. The DNA of the CDR3 is TGCGCCAGCACCGGGTCCCAATTCTACAATGAGCAGTTCTTC. V usage is TRBV5-1 and J usage is TRBJ2-1; D is ambiguous. Trimming pared 6 bases from V and 3 bases from J, leaving 13 bases between. The CDR3 runs to 14 residues. The V gene's germline CDR1 is SGHRS and CDR2 YFSETQ.

The J gene is TRBJ1-1, the V gene TRBV12-3 or TRBV12-4; no firm D call. With 4 bases removed from V and 3 bases from J, the gap between germline ends came to 9 bases. The CDR3 totals 13 residues. The CDR3 nucleotides are TGTGCCAGCAGTTGGGCCGGAGACACTGAAGCTTTCTTT. Its translation is CASSWAGDTEAFF.

V usage is TRBV11-3 and J usage is TRBJ2-7, with D possibly being TRBD1 or TRBD2 (5 bases each). Germline CDR1 reads SGHNT; CDR2 reads YENEEA. V gave up 4 bases and J gave up 5 bases, with 12 bases separating them. The CDR3 spans 13 residues. CDR3 nucleotides: TGTGCCAGCAGCTACCGCCGGGACCACGAGCAGTACTTC. Encoded protein: CASSYRRDHEQYF.